The following is a T cell receptor (beta chain) sequence with its context. Its antigen is not identified. PCR involved 60 Vbeta and 13 Jbeta primers. Here immunoSEQ multiplex PCR was the method, and the copy in TCRdb shows in-frame clones only, minus some. Of 90,000 to 110,000 clones listed, around three quarters are singletons. J gave up 2 bases and V 5 bases, and 2 bases lay outside the gene matches. CDR3 length: 13 amino acids. CDR1 and CDR2 (germline): SGHTA, FQGNSA. The data originate from a study of cytomegalovirus exposure and HLA in healthy donors. Whole-study results and caveats: Several of the most significant clusters appeared, in a later analysis, to be linked to common viral pathogens. In all likelihood, a cluster of highly shared sequence variants was a sequencing artifact.

This clonotype originated in a woman between 50 and 59 years old in good health and CMV-seropositive. The material sequenced was PBMCs. This chain connects TRBV7-2 to TRBJ2-7, with TRBD1 identical over 8 bases. The CDR3 reads CASSKQGAYEQYF. DNA of the CDR3: TGTGCCAGCAGCAAACAGGGGGCCTACGAGCAGTACTTC.